This record concerns one T cell receptor beta chain sequence. The antigen is unknown. This sample is drawn from a study of cytomegalovirus exposure and HLA in healthy donors. Findings and limits, study-wide: Three CMV-associated chains proved CMV antigen-specific in vitro. Associated with cytomegalovirus, according to the listing, were 150 to 200 TCR beta chains.

Primers included in the PCR were 60 Vbeta and 13 Jbeta primers. The method was immunoSEQ multiplex PCR; TCRdb's version includes in-frame clones alone and lacks a portion of them. The table lists tens of thousands of clones, 70% to 80% of them singletons. This sequence was found in a female donor in good health and CMV-seronegative. Sequenced sample: PBMCs.

The CDR3 sequence: CASSGGNSPLHF. The CDR3 DNA reads TGTGCCAGCAGTGGCGGAAATTCACCCCTCCACTTT. The chain joins TRBV28 to TRBJ1-6; unclear D gene. The V gene lost 5 bases and the J gene lost 7 bases, with 6 bases spanning the gap. CDR1 MDHEN and CDR2 SYDVKM come from the germline V gene. This CDR3 is 12 amino acids long. Full variable domain (remainder filled in from reference TRBV28 and TRBJ1-6): DVKVTQSSRYLVKRTGEKVFLECVQDMDHENMFWYRQDPGLGLRLIYFSYDVKMKEKGDIPEGYSVSREKKERFSLILESASTNQTSMYLCASSGGNSPLHFGNGTRLTVT.